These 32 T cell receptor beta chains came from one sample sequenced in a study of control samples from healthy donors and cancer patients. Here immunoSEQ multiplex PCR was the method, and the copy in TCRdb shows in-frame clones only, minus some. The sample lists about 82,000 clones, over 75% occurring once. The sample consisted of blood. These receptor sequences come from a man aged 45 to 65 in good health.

Written as DNA, the CDR3 is TGTGCCAGCACCTGGACAGGAAAAAACATTCAGTACTTC. Translated, it gives CASTWTGKNIQYF. The V call is TRBV11-2, the J call TRBJ2-4; 7 nucleotides match TRBD1. CDR3 length equals 13 residues. V was clipped by 7 bases and J by 4 bases; unmatched bases: 4. Germline V gives CDR1 SGHAT, CDR2 FQNNGV.

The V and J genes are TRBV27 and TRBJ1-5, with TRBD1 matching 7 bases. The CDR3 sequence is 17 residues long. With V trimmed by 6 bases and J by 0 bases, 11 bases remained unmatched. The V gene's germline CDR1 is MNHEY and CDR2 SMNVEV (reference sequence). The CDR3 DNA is TGTGCCAGCAGCCCTGCAGGGGGTCGAAATAGCAATCAGCCCCAGCATTTT. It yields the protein CASSPAGGRNSNQPQHF.

This CDR3 is CASSLAGGSWSGELFF. CDR3 nucleotides: TGCGCCAGCAGCTTGGCAGGGGGGTCTTGGTCCGGGGAGCTGTTTTTT. This sequence joins TRBV5-1 and TRBJ2-2; D may be TRBD1 (7 bases). The CDR3 totals 16 residues. The V and J ends lost 0 bases and 6 bases respectively, with 15 bases between them. From germline, CDR1 is SGHRS and CDR2 YFSETQ.

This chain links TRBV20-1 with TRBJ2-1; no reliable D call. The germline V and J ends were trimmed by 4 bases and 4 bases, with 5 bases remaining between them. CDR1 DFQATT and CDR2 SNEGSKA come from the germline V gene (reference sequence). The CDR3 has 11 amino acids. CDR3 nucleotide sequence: TGCAGTGCTATTTTTTACAATGAGCAGTTCTTC. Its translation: CSAIFYNEQFF.

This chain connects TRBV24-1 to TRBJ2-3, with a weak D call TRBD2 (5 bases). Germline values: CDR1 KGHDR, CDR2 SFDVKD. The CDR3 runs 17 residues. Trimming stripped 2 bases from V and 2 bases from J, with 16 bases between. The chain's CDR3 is CATSDSRGTGFTDTQYF. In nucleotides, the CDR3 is TGTGCCACCAGTGATTCTCGGGGAACTGGTTTCACAGATACGCAGTATTTT.

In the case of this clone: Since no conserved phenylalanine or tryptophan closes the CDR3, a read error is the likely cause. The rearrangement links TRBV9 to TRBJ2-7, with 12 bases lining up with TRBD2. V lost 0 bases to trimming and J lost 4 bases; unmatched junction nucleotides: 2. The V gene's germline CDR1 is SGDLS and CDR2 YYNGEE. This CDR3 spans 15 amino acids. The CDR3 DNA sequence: TGTGCCAGCAGCGTAGGGACTAGCGGGACATACGAGCAGTACCTC. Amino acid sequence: CASSVGTSGTYEQYL.

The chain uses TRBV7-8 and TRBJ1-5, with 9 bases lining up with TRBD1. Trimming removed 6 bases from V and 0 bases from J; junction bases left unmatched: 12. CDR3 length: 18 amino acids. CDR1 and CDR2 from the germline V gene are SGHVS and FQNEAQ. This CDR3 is CASSRGTGSLYSNQPQHF. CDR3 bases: TGTGCCAGCAGTCGCGGGACAGGGAGTCTCTATAGCAATCAGCCCCAGCATTTT.

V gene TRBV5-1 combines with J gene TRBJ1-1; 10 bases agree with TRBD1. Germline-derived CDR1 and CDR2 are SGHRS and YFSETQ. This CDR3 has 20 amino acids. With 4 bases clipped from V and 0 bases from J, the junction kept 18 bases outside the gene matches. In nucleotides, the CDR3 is TGCGCCAGCAGCGGAGGGGACAGGGGAGGCGGGGGCGGTTTGAACACTGAAGCTTTCTTT. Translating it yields CASSGGDRGGGGGLNTEAFF. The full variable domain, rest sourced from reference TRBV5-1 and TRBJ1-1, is KAGVTQTPRYLIKTRGQQVTLSCSPISGHRSVSWYQQTPGQGLQFLFEYFSETQRNKGNFPGRFSGRQFSNSRSEMNVSTLELGDSALYLCASSGGDRGGGGGLNTEAFFGQGTRLTVV.

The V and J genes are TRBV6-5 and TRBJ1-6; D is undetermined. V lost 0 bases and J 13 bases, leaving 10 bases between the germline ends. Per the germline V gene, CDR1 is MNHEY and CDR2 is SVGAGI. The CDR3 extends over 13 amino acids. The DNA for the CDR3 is TGTGCCAGCAGTTACTCGGTCGGTGGCCCCCTCCACTTT. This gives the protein CASSYSVGGPLHF.

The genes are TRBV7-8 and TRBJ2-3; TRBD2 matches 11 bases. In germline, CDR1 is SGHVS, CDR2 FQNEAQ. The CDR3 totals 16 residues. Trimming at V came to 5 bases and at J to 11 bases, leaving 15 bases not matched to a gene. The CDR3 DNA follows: TGTGCCAGCAGCCTGAGCGGGACTAGCGGCGAAGGGAAGCAGTATTTT. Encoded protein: CASSLSGTSGEGKQYF.

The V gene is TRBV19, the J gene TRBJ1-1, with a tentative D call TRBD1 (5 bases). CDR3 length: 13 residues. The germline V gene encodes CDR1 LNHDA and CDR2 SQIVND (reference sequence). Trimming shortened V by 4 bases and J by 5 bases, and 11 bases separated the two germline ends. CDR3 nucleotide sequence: TGTGCCAGTAGTACCTGGGGACGGACTGAAGCTTTCTTT. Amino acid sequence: CASSTWGRTEAFF.

The CDR3 region has the DNA TGTGCCAGCAGCGTATCCCCGGGGGGATTGGGGGAGCAGTACTTC. Protein: CASSVSPGGLGEQYF. The rearrangement uses TRBV9 and TRBJ2-7; TRBD2 matches at 7 bases. CDR1 is SGDLS and CDR2 is YYNGEE in the germline V gene. The CDR3 has 15 residues. With 1 base clipped from V and 7 bases from J, the junction kept 11 bases outside the gene matches.

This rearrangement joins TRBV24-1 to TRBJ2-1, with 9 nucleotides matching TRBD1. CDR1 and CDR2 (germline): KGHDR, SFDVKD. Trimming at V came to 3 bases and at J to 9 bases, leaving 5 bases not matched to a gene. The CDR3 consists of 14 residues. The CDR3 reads CATSDGTGYGEQFF. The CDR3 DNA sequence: TGTGCCACCAGTGATGGGACAGGGTATGGTGAGCAGTTCTTC.

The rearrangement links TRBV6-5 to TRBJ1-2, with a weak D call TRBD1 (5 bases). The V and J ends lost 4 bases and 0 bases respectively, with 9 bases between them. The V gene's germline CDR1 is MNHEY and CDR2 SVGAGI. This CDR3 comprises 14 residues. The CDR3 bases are TGTGCCAGCAGTTTCAGGGAAGCTAACTATGGCTACACCTTC. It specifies CASSFREANYGYTF.

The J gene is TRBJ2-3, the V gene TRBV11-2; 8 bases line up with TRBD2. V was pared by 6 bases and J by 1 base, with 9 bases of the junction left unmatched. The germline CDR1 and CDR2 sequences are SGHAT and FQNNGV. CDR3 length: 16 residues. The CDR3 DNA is TGTGCCAGCAGACACGGGGGGGGGCCGCGCACAGATACGCAGTATTTT. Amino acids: CASRHGGGPRTDTQYF.

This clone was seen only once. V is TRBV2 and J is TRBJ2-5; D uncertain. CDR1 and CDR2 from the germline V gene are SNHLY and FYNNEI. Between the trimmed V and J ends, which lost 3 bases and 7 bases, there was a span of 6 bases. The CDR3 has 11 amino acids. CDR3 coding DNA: TGTGCCAGCAGTGAGGGCGGGACCCAGTACTTC. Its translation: CASSEGGTQYF.

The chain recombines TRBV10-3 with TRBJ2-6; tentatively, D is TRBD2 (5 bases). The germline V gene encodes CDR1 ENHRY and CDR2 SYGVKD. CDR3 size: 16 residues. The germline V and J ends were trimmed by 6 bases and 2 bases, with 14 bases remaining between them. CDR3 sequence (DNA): TGTGCCATCAGCGAAACTAGGGCCCCTGGGGCCAACGTCCTGACTTTC. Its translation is CAISETRAPGANVLTF.

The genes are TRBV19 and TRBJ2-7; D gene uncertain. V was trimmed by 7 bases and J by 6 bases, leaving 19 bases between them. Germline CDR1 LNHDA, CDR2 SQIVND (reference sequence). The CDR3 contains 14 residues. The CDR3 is CASTPGLRVGEQYF. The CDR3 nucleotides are TGTGCCAGTACCCCAGGTCTCAGAGTCGGCGAGCAGTACTTC.

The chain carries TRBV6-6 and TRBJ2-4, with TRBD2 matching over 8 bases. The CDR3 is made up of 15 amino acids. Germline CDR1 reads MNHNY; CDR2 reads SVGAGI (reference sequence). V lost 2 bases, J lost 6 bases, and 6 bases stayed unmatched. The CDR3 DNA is TGTGCCAGCAGTTACACCGGGGGGGCCTCAAACATTCAGTACTTC. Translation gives CASSYTGGASNIQYF.

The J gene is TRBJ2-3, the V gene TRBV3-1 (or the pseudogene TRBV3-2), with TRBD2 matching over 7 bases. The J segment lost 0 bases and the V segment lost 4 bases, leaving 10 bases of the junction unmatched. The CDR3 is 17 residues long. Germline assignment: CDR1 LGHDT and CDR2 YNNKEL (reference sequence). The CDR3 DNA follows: TGTGCCAGCAGCCCCCCCCTAGCGGACCCAAGCACAGATACGCAGTATTTT. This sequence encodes CASSPPLADPSTDTQYF.

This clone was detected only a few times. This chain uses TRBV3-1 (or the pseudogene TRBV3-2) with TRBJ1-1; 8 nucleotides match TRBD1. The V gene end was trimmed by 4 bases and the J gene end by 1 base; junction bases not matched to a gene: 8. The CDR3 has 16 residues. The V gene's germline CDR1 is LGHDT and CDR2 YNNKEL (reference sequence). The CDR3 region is CASSPHRDRTNTEAFF. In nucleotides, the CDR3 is TGTGCCAGCAGCCCCCACCGGGACAGGACGAACACTGAAGCTTTCTTT.

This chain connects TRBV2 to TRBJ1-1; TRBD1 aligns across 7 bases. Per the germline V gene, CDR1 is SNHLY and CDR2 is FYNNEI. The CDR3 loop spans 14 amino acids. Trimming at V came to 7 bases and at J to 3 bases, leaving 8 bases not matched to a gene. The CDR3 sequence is CASKIDRVHTEAFF. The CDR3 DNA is TGTGCCAGCAAGATTGACAGGGTCCACACTGAAGCTTTCTTT.

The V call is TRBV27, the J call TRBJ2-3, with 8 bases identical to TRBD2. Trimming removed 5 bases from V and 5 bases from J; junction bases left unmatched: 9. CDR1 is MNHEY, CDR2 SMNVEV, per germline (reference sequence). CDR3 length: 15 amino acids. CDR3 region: CASSPLAGWGDTQYF. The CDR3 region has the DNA TGTGCCAGCAGTCCCTTAGCGGGGTGGGGAGATACGCAGTATTTT.

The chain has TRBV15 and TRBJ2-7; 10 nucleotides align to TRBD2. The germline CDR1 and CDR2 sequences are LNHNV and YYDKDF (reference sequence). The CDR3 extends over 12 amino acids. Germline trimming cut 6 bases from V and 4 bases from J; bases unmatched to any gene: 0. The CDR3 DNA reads TGTGCCACCAGACTAGCGGGGTACGAGCAGTACTTC. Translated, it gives CATRLAGYEQYF.

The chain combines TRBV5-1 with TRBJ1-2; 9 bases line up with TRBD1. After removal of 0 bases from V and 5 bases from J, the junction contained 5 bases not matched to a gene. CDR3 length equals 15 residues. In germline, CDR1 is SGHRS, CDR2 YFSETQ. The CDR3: CASSLEQGAYYGYTF. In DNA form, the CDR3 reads TGCGCCAGCAGCTTGGAACAGGGGGCTTATTATGGCTACACCTTC.

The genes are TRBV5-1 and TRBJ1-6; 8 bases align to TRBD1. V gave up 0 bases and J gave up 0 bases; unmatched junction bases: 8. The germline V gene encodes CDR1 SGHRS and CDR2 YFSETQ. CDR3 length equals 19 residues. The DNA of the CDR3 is TGCGCCAGCAGCTTGGGGACCGGACAGGGAAGCTCCTATAATTCACCCCTCCACTTT. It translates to CASSLGTGQGSSYNSPLHF.

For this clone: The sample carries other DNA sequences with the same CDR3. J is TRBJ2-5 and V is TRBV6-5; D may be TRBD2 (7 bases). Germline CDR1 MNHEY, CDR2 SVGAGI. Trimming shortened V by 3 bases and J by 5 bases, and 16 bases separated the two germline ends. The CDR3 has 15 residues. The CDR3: CASSYAGEGRETQYF. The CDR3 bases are TGTGCCAGCAGTTATGCAGGGGAGGGTAGGGAGACCCAGTACTTC.

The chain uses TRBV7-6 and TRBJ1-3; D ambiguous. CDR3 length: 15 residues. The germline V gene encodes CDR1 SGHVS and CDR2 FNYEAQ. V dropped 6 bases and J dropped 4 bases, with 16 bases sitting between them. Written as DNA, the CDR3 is TGTGCCAGCAGTCTAGGGTGGACCTTAGGAAACACCATATATTTT. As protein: CASSLGWTLGNTIYF.

In DNA form, the CDR3 reads TGCGCCAGCAGCTTGGGGTCAGGGGGCGTCTACGAGCAGTACTTC. It translates to CASSLGSGGVYEQYF. V is TRBV5-1 and J is TRBJ2-7; 8 bases match TRBD1. Per germline, CDR1 SGHRS and CDR2 YFSETQ. The junction had 5 bases not matched to a gene; V was cut back by 0 bases and J by 3 bases. This CDR3 is built from 15 residues.

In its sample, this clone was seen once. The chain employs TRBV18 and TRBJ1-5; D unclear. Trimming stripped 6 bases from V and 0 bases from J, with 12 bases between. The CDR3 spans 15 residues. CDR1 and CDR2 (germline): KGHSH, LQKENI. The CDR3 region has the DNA TGTGCCAGCTCTTGGTACCGTTCTAGCAATCAGCCCCAGCATTTT. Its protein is CASSWYRSSNQPQHF.

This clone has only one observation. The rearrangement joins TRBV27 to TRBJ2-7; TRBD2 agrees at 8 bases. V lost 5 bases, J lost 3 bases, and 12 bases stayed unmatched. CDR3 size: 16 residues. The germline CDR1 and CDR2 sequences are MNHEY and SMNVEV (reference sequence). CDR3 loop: CASSPPGGRGFYEQYF. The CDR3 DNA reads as TGTGCCAGCAGTCCTCCGGGGGGGCGGGGGTTCTACGAGCAGTACTTC.

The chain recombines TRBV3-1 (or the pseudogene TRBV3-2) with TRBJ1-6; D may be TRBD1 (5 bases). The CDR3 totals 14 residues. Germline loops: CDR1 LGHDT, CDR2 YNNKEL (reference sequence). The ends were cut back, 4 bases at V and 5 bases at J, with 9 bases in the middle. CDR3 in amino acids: CASSLRQHNSPLHF. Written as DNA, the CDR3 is TGTGCCAGCAGCCTGCGACAGCATAATTCACCCCTCCACTTT.